The 22 T cell receptor beta chains reported below all come from one sample, sequenced in a study of T-cell memory formation after mild COVID-19. TCRdb ran MiXCR on the 5' RACE reads and lists one entry per CDR3 protein. Of hundreds of thousands of distinct CDR3 sequences listed, roughly 21% are singletons. The material sequenced was PBMCs or a T cell subset sorted from them (not recorded which). The receptors stem from an adult woman who had mild COVID-19 (a few samples of this study predate the infection). Cell type and time point are not known.

The V call is TRBV29-1, the J call TRBJ1-2; D remains ambiguous. The CDR3 is 14 residues long. From germline, CDR1 is SQVTM and CDR2 ANQGSEA. V was cut by 4 bases and J by 1 base, with 13 bases left in between. In DNA form, the CDR3 reads TGCAGCGTTGTAATAGGAACCAGTAACTATGGCTACACCTTC. Residues: CSVVIGTSNYGYTF.

The rearrangement uses TRBV24-1 and TRBJ2-5; D is undetermined. Per the germline V gene, CDR1 is KGHDR and CDR2 is SFDVKD. The CDR3 extends over 13 amino acids. V lost 5 bases, J lost 5 bases, and 11 bases lay in between. The CDR3 DNA follows: TGTGCCACCAGTGGCACAGTTGTCGAGACCCAGTACTTC. Translation: CATSGTVVETQYF.

The table lists this clonotype with a few counts. The V and J genes are TRBV7-9 and TRBJ2-3; 7 nucleotides match TRBD2. Germline V gene data show CDR1 as SEHNR and CDR2 as FQNEAQ (reference sequence). This CDR3 has 15 amino acids. Trimming at V came to 7 bases and at J to 7 bases, leaving 14 bases not matched to a gene. DNA for the CDR3: TGTGCCAGCACCGACCTTGCGGGGGACGTGAATACGCAGTATTTT. It encodes CASTDLAGDVNTQYF.

This chain links TRBV10-3 with TRBJ2-1; 12 positions agree with TRBD2. V lost 5 bases to trimming and J lost 9 bases; unmatched junction nucleotides: 14. The germline CDR1 and CDR2 sequences are ENHRY and SYGVKD. The CDR3 spans 17 residues. Here the CDR3 DNA reads TGTGCCATCAGTATCAACCGACTAGCGGGAGCGCCGGGTGAGCAGTTCTTC. It specifies CAISINRLAGAPGEQFF.

This clonotype has more than one count but fewer than ten. J is TRBJ2-2 and V is TRBV10-3, with D possibly being TRBD2 (6 bases). The CDR3 contains 13 residues. Germline V gene sequence: CDR1 ENHRY, CDR2 SYGVKD. V gave up 10 bases and J gave up 2 bases, with 11 bases separating them. DNA of the CDR3: TGTGCCACCGCGGGACTTAACACCGGGGAGCTGTTTTTT. Its translation: CATAGLNTGELFF.

The chain uses TRBV6-1 and TRBJ2-3; TRBD1 is a possible D gene (6 bases). Trimming pared 0 bases from V and 0 bases from J, leaving 13 bases between. This CDR3 has 17 amino acids. Germline CDR1 reads MNHNS; CDR2 reads SASEGT. The CDR3 sequence: CASSEALGQFSTDTQYF. Here the CDR3 DNA reads TGTGCCAGCAGTGAAGCGCTCGGACAGTTTAGCACAGATACGCAGTATTTT.

There are a few counts of this clonotype. This chain uses TRBV5-1 with TRBJ1-1; D is unresolved. This CDR3 has 14 residues. Germline CDR1 SGHRS, CDR2 YFSETQ. Deletions cut 0 bases from V and 0 bases from J, with 6 bases between. CDR3 amino acids: CASSLAVMNTEAFF. The CDR3 bases are TGCGCCAGCAGCTTGGCAGTCATGAACACTGAAGCTTTCTTT.

This clonotype showed up just once. The rearrangement uses TRBV6-5 and TRBJ2-1; D remains unclear. The CDR3 is 14 amino acids. V lost 6 bases to trimming and J lost 2 bases, with 11 bases between them. Germline CDR1 is MNHEY and CDR2 is SVGAGI. In DNA, the CDR3 is TGTGCCAGCAGCCGCGACAAGGCCTACAATGAGCAGTTCTTC. Its translation: CASSRDKAYNEQFF.

This clonotype was seen only a few times. The chain couples TRBV12-3 or TRBV12-4 to TRBJ1-6; D unresolved. The CDR3 has 12 amino acids. Trimming took off 0 bases at V and 10 bases at J, with 4 bases between the two ends. CDR3 region: CASSLAGSPLHF. CDR3 in DNA: TGTGCCAGCAGTTTAGCGGGATCACCCCTCCACTTT.

This clonotype was counted only a few times. The chain has TRBV19 and TRBJ2-7; 10 bases map to TRBD1. CDR3 length equals 14 residues. With V trimmed by 3 bases and J by 5 bases, 4 bases remained unmatched. Germline CDR1 is LNHDA and CDR2 is SQIVND (reference sequence). This chain's CDR3 is CASSMRTGGNEQYF. Here the CDR3 DNA reads TGTGCCAGTAGTATGAGGACAGGGGGGAACGAGCAGTACTTC.

A few counts support this clonotype. The chain links TRBV7-2 to TRBJ2-1; D is unresolved. V dropped 1 base and J dropped 9 bases, with 16 bases sitting between them. Germline V gene lookup returns CDR1 SGHTA and CDR2 FQGNSA. The CDR3 has 15 residues. The CDR3 region is CASSLGGRLPGEQFF. CDR3 nucleotide sequence: TGTGCCAGCAGCTTAGGTGGTAGGCTACCCGGTGAGCAGTTCTTC. The entire variable domain, with the rest obtained from reference TRBV7-2 and TRBJ2-1, is as follows: GAGVSQSPSNKVTEKGKDVELRCDPISGHTALYWYRQSLGQGLEFLIYFQGNSAPDKSGLPSDRFSAERTGGSVSTLTIQRTQQEDSAVYLCASSLGGRLPGEQFFGPGTRLTVL.

CDR3 amino acids: CASSSGTGASNTQYF. The DNA for the CDR3 is TGTGCCAGCAGTTCCGGGACAGGGGCTTCAAATACGCAGTATTTT. The rearrangement links TRBV6-5 to TRBJ2-3; 10 bases agree with TRBD1. Trimming cost V 4 bases and J 7 bases; bases outside gene matches: 8. CDR1 MNHEY and CDR2 SVGAGI come from the germline V gene. The CDR3 runs 15 residues.

V gene TRBV4-1 combines with J gene TRBJ2-3, with D maybe TRBD2 (6 bases). V was pared by 0 bases and J by 10 bases, with 14 bases between. Per germline, CDR1 MGHRA and CDR2 YSYEKL. CDR3 size: 14 residues. DNA of the CDR3: TGCGCCAGCAGCCAAGACCGCAGGGACTCTCCGCAGTATTTT. It specifies CASSQDRRDSPQYF.

The sample holds a few counts of this clonotype. The V and J genes are TRBV7-8 and TRBJ1-5, with TRBD1 identical over 9 bases. CDR1 and CDR2 from the germline V gene are SGHVS and FQNEAQ. V shed 4 bases and J 7 bases; nucleotides not matched to a gene: 11. The CDR3 is 16 amino acids. DNA for the CDR3: TGTGCCAGCAGCTCAAGCGGACAGGGGTCCCGGCAGCCCCAGCATTTT. This codes for CASSSSGQGSRQPQHF.

This clonotype was observed at least ten times. The chain employs TRBV7-2 and TRBJ2-1; 7 nucleotides align to TRBD1. The CDR3 sequence is 14 residues long. Germline V lookup: CDR1 SGHTA, CDR2 FQGNSA. V dropped 1 base and J dropped 6; count of bases not matched to a gene: 3. This CDR3 is CASSLVAGGNEQFF. DNA of the CDR3: TGTGCCAGCAGCTTAGTGGCAGGGGGCAATGAGCAGTTCTTC.

This clonotype has just a few counts. The chain couples TRBV6-5 to TRBJ1-6, with D perhaps matching TRBD1 (6 bases). The V end lost 0 bases, the J end lost 0 bases, and 18 bases lay between the germline ends. The CDR3 runs 20 residues. Germline assignment: CDR1 MNHEY and CDR2 SVGAGI. CDR3 sequence: CASSYSLRRQASSYNSPLHF. CDR3 DNA sequence: TGTGCCAGCAGTTACTCCCTCCGCCGACAGGCGAGCTCCTATAATTCACCCCTCCACTTT.

The chain recombines TRBV19 with TRBJ2-3, with 7 bases aligning to TRBD1. With 10 bases clipped from V and 0 bases from J, the junction kept 7 bases outside the gene matches. Germline assignment: CDR1 LNHDA and CDR2 SQIVND (reference sequence). CDR3 size: 14 residues. The CDR3 here is CATSTGASTDTQYF. The DNA for the CDR3 is TGTGCCACCTCAACAGGGGCCAGCACAGATACGCAGTATTTT.

The chain uses TRBV12-3 or TRBV12-4 and TRBJ1-2, with 7 bases fitting TRBD1. V lost 3 bases to trimming and J lost 3 bases; unmatched junction nucleotides: 4. The CDR3 has 14 residues. CDR3 sequence (DNA): TGTGCCAGCAGTTTGGGGACAGCTTACTATGGCTACACCTTC. Translating it yields CASSLGTAYYGYTF.

This clonotype has a count of ten or more. The rearrangement uses TRBV9 and TRBJ1-1, with D possibly being TRBD1 (5 bases). Germline-derived CDR1 and CDR2 are SGDLS and YYNGEE. Between the trimmed V and J ends, which lost 0 bases and 0 bases, there was a span of 9 bases. The CDR3 runs to 15 residues. This CDR3 reads CASSVDGALNTEAFF. The CDR3 DNA sequence: TGTGCCAGCAGCGTAGACGGGGCCTTGAACACTGAAGCTTTCTTT.

This clonotype was seen a handful of times. The chain employs TRBV20-1 and TRBJ2-5; 9 nucleotides agree with TRBD2. The V gene's germline CDR1 is DFQATT and CDR2 SNEGSKA (reference sequence). The CDR3 is 14 amino acids. J was trimmed by 1 base and V by 5 bases; bases with no gene match: 5. The CDR3 protein is CSAVGSGGQETQYF. The CDR3 DNA is TGCAGTGCTGTTGGTAGCGGGGGCCAAGAGACCCAGTACTTC.

In its sample, this clonotype was seen a few times. V gene TRBV4-1 combines with J gene TRBJ1-6; D gene ambiguous. CDR1 and CDR2 (germline): MGHRA, YSYEKL. This CDR3 has 16 residues. V lost 1 base and J lost 3, with 10 bases in between. The chain's CDR3 is CASSQVEGSYNSPLHF. The CDR3 DNA is TGCGCCAGCAGCCAAGTTGAGGGAAGCTATAATTCACCCCTCCACTTT.

This chain uses TRBV11-2 with TRBJ2-5; D perhaps matches TRBD1 (6 bases). Trimming stripped 5 bases from V and 5 bases from J, with 21 bases between. This CDR3 is built from 16 residues. The germline CDR1 and CDR2 sequences are SGHAT and FQNNGV. This chain's CDR3 is CASSMRRQDRGETQYF. The CDR3 nucleotides are TGTGCCAGCAGCATGAGGCGACAGGATCGAGGGGAGACCCAGTACTTC.